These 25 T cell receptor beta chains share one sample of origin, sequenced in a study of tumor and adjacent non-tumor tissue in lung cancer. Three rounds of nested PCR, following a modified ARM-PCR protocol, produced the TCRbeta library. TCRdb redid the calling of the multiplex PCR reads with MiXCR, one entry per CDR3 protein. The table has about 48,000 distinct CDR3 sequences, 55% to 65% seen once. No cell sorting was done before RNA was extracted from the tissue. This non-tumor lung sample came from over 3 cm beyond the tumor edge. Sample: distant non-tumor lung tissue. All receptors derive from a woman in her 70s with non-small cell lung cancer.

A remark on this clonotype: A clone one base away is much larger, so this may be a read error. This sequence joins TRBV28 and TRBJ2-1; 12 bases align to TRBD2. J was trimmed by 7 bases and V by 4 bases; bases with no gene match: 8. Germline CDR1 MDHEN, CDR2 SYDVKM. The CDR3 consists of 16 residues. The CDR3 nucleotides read TGTGCCAGCAGTTACCCACTAGCGGGAGGCGTTAATGAGCAGTTCTTC. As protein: CASSYPLAGGVNEQFF.

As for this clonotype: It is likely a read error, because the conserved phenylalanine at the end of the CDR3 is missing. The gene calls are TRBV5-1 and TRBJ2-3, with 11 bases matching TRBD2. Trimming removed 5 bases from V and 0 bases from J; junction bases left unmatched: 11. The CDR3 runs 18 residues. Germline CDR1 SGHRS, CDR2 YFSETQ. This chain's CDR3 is CASRILAGVVGSTDTQYS. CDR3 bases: TGCGCCAGCAGGATACTAGCGGGAGTAGTGGGCAGCACAGATACGCAGTATTCT.

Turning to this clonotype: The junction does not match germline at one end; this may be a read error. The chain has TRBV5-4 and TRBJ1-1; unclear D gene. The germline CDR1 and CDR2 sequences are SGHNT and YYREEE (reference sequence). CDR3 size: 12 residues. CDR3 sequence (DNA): TGTGCCAGCAGCCCCGGGAGTACTGAAGCTTCCTTT. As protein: CASSPGSTEASF.

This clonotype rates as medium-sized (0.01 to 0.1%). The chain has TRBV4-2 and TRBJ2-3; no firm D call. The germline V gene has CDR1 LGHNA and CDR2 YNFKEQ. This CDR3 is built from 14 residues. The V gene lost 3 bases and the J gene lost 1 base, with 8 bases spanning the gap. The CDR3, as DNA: TGTGCCAGCAGCCAGTTGGCGCGCACAGATACGCAGTATTTT. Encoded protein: CASSQLARTDTQYF.

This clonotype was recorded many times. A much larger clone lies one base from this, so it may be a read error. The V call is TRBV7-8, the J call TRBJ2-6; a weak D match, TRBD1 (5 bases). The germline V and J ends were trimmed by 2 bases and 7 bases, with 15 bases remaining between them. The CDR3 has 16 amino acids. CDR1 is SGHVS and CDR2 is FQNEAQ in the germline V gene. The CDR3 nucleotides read TGTGCCAGCAGCTTATACCGCAAGGGGTCTGCCAACGTCCTGACTTTC. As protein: CASSLYRKGSANVLTF.

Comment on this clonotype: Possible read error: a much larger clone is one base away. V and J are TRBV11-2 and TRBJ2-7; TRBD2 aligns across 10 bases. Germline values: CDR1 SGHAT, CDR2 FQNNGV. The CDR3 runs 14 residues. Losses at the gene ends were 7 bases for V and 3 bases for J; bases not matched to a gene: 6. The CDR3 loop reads CASNPSGSLYEQYF. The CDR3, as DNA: TGTGCCAGCAACCCTAGCGGGAGTCTCTACGAGCAGTACTTC.

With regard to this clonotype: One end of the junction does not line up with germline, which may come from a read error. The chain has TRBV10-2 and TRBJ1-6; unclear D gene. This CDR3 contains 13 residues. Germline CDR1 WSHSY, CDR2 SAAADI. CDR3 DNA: TGCGCCAACACCGACCACTTGAATTCACCCTTCCACTTT. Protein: CANTDHLNSPFHF.

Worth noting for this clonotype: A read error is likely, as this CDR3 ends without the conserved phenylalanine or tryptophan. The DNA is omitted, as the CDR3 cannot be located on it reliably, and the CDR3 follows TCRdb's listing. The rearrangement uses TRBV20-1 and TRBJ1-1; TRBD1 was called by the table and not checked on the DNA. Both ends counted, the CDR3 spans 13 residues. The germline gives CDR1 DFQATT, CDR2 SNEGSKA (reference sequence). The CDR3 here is CSARGQPNTEVFL.

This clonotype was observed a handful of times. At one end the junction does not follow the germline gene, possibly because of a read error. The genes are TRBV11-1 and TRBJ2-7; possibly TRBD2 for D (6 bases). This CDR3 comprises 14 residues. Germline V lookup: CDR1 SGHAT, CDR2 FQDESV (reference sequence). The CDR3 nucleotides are TGTGCCTGCAGCTTCGAAGCGGGTCGGTACGAGCAGCACTTT. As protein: CACSFEAGRYEQHF.

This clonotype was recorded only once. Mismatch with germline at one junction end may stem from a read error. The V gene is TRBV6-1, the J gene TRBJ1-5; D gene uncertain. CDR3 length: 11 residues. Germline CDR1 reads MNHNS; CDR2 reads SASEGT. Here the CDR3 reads CACIDYLPQHF. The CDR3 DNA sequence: TGTGCCTGCATTGATTACCTGCCCCAACATTTT.

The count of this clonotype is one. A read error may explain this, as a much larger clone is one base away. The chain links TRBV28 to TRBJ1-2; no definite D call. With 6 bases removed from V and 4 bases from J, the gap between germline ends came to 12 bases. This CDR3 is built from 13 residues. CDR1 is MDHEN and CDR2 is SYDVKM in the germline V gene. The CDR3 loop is CASSTKAFYGYTF. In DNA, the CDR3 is TGTGCCAGCAGCACGAAAGCTTTCTATGGCTACACCTTC.

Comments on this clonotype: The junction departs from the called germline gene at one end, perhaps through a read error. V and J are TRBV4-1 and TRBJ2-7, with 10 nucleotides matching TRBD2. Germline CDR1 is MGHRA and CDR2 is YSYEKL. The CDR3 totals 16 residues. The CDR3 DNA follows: TGCGCCAGCAGCCACACGTGGACTAGCGGATCCTACGAGCAATACTTC. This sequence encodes CASSHTWTSGSYEQYF.

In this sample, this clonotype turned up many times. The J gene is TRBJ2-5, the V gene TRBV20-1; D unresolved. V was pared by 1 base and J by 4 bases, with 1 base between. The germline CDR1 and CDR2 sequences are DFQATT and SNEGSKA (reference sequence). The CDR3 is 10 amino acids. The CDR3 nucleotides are TGCAGTGCTAGAGTAGAGACCCAGTACTTC. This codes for CSARVETQYF.

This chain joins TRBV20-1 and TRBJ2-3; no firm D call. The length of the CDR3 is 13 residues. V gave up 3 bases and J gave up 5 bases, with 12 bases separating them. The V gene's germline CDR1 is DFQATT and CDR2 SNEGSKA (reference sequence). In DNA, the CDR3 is TGCAGTGCTAGGGATGGTAGAAAAGATACGCAGTATTTT. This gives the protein CSARDGRKDTQYF.

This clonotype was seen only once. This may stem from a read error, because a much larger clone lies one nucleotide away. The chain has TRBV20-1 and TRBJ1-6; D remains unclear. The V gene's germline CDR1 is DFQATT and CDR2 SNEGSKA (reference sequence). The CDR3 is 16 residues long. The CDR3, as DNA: TGCAGTGCTAGAGAAACGGCTCCGGGGAGGGATTCACCCCTCAACTTT. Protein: CSARETAPGRDSPLNF.

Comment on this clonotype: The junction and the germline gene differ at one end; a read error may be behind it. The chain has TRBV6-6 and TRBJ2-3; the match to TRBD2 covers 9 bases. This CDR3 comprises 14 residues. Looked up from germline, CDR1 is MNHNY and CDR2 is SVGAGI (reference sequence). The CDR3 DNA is TGTGCCAGTTGTTGGGGGACTAGCACAGATAGGCAGTATTTT. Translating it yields CASCWGTSTDRQYF.

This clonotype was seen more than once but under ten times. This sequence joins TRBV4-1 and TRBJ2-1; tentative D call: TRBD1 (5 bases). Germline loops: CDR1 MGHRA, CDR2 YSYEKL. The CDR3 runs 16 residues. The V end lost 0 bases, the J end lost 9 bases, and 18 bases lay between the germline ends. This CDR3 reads CASSQEANRSMGEQFF. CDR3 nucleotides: TGCGCCAGCAGCCAAGAGGCTAACAGGAGTATGGGTGAGCAGTTCTTC.

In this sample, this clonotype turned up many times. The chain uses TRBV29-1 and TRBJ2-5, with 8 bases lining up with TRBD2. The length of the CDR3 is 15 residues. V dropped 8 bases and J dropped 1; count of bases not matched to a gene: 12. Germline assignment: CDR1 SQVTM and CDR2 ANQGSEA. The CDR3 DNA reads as TGCAGCCACCGGGAGGGCAGTCGACCCCAAGAGACCCAGTACTTC. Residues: CSHREGSRPQETQYF.

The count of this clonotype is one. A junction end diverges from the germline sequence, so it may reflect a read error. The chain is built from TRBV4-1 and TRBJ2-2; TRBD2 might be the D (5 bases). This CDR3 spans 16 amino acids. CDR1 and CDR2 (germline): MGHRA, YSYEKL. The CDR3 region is CASSQYPVWNTGEMFF. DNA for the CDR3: TGCGCCAGCAGCCAATACCCCGTTTGGAACACCGGGGAGATGTTTTTT.

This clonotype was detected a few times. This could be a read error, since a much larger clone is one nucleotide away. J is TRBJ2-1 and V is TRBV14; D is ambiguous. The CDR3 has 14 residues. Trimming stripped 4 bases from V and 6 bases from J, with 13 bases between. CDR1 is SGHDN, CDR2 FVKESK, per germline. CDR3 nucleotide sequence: TGTGCCAGCAGCCCCCGAAATGTGGGCAATGAGCAGTTCTTC. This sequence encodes CASSPRNVGNEQFF.

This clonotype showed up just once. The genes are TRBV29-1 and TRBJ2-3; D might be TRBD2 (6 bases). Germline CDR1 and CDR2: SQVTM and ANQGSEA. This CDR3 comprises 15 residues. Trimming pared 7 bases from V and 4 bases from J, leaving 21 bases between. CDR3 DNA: TGCAGCGCTTCAGGACTAACGGGAGTGCCAGATACGCAGTATTTT. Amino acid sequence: CSASGLTGVPDTQYF.

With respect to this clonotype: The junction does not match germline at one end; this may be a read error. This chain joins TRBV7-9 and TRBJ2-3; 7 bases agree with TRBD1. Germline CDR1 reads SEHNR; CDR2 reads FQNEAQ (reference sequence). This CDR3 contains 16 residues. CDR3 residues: CASSSLRGQFRDMQYF. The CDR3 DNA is TGTGCCAGCAGCTCCCTGAGGGGACAGTTCAGAGATATGCAGTATTTT.

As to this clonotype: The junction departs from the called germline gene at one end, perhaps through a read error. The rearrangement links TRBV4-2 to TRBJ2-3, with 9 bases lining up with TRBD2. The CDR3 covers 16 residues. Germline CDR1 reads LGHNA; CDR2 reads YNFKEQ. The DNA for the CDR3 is TGTGCCAACAGCCAGGGGGGTAGCGGGAGCGCAGATACGCAGTATTTT. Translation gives CANSQGGSGSADTQYF.

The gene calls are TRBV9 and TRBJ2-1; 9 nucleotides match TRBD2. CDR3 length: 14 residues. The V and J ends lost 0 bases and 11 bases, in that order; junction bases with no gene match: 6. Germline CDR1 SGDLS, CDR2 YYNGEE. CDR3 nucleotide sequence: TGTGCCAGCAGCGTAGCAAATAGCGGGAGTAAGCAGTTCTTC. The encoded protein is CASSVANSGSKQFF.

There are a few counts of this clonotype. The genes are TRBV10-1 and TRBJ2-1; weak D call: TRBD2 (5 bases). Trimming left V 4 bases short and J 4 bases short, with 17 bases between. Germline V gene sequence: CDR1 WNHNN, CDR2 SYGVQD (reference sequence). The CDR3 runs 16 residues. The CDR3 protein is CASSAYGTRGYNEQFF. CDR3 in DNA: TGCGCCAGCAGTGCGTATGGAACTAGAGGATACAATGAGCAGTTCTTC.